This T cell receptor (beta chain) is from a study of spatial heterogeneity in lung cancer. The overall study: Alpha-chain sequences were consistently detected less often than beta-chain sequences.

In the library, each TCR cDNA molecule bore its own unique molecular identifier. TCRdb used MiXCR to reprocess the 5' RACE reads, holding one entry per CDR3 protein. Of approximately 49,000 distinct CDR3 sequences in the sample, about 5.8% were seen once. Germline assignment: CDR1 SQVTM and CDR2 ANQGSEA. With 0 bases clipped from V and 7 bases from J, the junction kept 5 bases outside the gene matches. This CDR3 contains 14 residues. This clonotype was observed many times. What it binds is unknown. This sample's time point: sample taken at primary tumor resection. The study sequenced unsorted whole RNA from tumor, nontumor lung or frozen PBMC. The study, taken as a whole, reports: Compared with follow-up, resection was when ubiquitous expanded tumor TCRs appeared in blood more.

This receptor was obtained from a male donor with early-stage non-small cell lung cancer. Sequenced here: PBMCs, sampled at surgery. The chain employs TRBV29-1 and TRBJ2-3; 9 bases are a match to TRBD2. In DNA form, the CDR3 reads TGCAGCGTTGAAGAGAGAGCGGGAGGTTATACGCAGTATTTT. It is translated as CSVEERAGGYTQYF.